Following are 27 T cell receptor beta chains from one sample sequenced in a study of blood T cell repertoires in COVID-19. Sequenced by immunoSEQ multiplex PCR; TCRdb stores in-frame clones only, minus some. The sample has 200,000 to 250,000 clones, 80% to 90% seen once. The material sequenced was peripheral blood. The receptors stem from a man aged 30 to 45 with COVID-19, enrolled during active disease.

The chain uses TRBV19 and TRBJ1-1; TRBD1 aligns across 9 bases. From germline, CDR1 is LNHDA and CDR2 SQIVND (reference sequence). After removal of 3 bases from V and 3 bases from J, the junction contained 2 bases not matched to a gene. The CDR3 runs 14 residues. The CDR3 DNA follows: TGTGCCAGTAGTATCTGGACAGGGGACACTGAAGCTTTCTTT. Translated: CASSIWTGDTEAFF.

This clone has more than one count but fewer than ten. Different DNA sequences within this sample yield the same CDR3. The chain links TRBV14 to TRBJ1-2, with 8 bases fitting TRBD1. The CDR3 is 14 amino acids. Germline V lookup: CDR1 SGHDN, CDR2 FVKESK. The V gene end was trimmed by 3 bases and the J gene end by 4 bases; junction bases not matched to a gene: 4. The CDR3 here is CASSHRQGPYGYTF. Written as DNA, the CDR3 is TGTGCCAGCAGCCACCGACAGGGGCCCTATGGCTACACCTTC.

The chain joins TRBV7-9 to TRBJ2-7; weak D call: TRBD2 (5 bases). Deletions cut 2 bases from V and 0 bases from J, with 5 bases between. Germline V CDR1 and CDR2: SEHNR, FQNEAQ (reference sequence). The CDR3 consists of 13 residues. This CDR3 is CASSLRGSYEQYF. In nucleotides, the CDR3 is TGTGCCAGCAGCTTACGGGGCTCCTACGAGCAGTACTTC.

J is TRBJ2-7 and V is TRBV10-2, with 8 bases aligning to TRBD2. The CDR3 has 13 residues. Germline V gene data show CDR1 as WSHSY and CDR2 as SAAADI. J gave up 5 bases and V 8 bases, and 8 bases lay outside the gene matches. In DNA form, the CDR3 reads TGCGCCAGCGTCCGGGGGGGTTGGAACGAGCAGTACTTC. Amino acids: CASVRGGWNEQYF.

This chain links TRBV18 with TRBJ1-1; TRBD1 aligns across 8 bases. The CDR3 consists of 13 residues. CDR1 and CDR2 (germline): KGHSH, LQKENI. The V and J ends lost 6 bases and 4 bases, in that order; junction bases with no gene match: 4. The CDR3 spells CASSRTGGTEAFF. CDR3 sequence (DNA): TGTGCCAGCTCGAGAACAGGGGGCACTGAAGCTTTCTTT.

This clone was observed once. CDR3 loop: CASSAPAGANTGELFF. Here the CDR3 DNA reads TGTGCCAGCAGCGCACCAGCGGGGGCGAACACCGGGGAGCTGTTTTTT. The gene calls are TRBV9 and TRBJ2-2, with 8 positions matching TRBD2. CDR1 is SGDLS, CDR2 YYNGEE, per germline. The CDR3 extends over 16 amino acids. Unmatched junction bases numbered 4, after V lost 3 bases and J lost 0 bases.

The rearrangement links TRBV2 to TRBJ2-7; 7 bases are a match to TRBD2. Germline CDR1 reads SNHLY; CDR2 reads FYNNEI. Trimming took 5 bases from V and 8 from J; bases not matched to a gene: 9. The CDR3 sequence is 13 residues long. CDR3 amino acids: CASSLAEGRKQYF. The CDR3 DNA sequence: TGTGCCAGCAGTCTAGCGGAAGGTCGAAAGCAGTACTTC.

The chain has TRBV14 and TRBJ2-3; D is undetermined. In germline, CDR1 is SGHDN, CDR2 FVKESK. Trimming stripped 4 bases from V and 4 bases from J, with 12 bases between. The CDR3 covers 14 residues. The CDR3 bases are TGTGCCAGCAGCCTTCAGACACCGCCAGATACGCAGTATTTT. It encodes CASSLQTPPDTQYF.

This chain joins TRBV18 and TRBJ1-5, with 9 bases matching TRBD1. CDR3 length: 15 amino acids. Germline V lookup: CDR1 KGHSH, CDR2 LQKENI. V was clipped by 5 bases and J by 0 bases; unmatched bases: 2. The CDR3 sequence: CASSVQGASNQPQHF. The CDR3 DNA reads as TGTGCCAGCTCAGTACAGGGGGCTAGCAATCAGCCCCAGCATTTT.

The chain employs TRBV7-8 and TRBJ2-7; TRBD1 matches 8 bases. The germline CDR1 and CDR2 sequences are SGHVS and FQNEAQ. The CDR3 sequence is 17 residues long. Trimming took 4 bases from V and 2 from J; bases not matched to a gene: 13. The chain's CDR3 is CASSSNPGTGRTYEQYF. The CDR3 DNA sequence: TGTGCCAGCAGCTCTAACCCCGGGACAGGACGAACCTACGAGCAGTACTTC.

The chain combines TRBV2 with TRBJ1-1; perhaps TRBD1 as D (5 bases). V gave up 9 bases and J gave up 1 base, with 15 bases separating them. This CDR3 is 14 amino acids long. CDR1 and CDR2 (germline): SNHLY, FYNNEI. The CDR3 sequence: CARSVGQRNTEAFF. The CDR3 DNA is TGTGCCAGGTCAGTGGGGCAGAGGAACACTGAAGCTTTCTTT.

This chain connects TRBV5-1 to TRBJ2-7, with D possibly TRBD1 on 5 matching bases. The ends were cut back, 4 bases at V and 3 bases at J, with 14 bases in the middle. CDR1 SGHRS and CDR2 YFSETQ come from the germline V gene. The CDR3 contains 14 residues. CDR3 nucleotide sequence: TGCGCCAGCAGCCAGTCTTTGACAGTCTACGAGCAGTACTTC. Protein sequence: CASSQSLTVYEQYF.

This clone was seen just once. The V and J genes are TRBV4-3 and TRBJ2-7; 10 bases are a match to TRBD2. This CDR3 comprises 16 residues. Germline CDR1 is LGHNA and CDR2 is YSLEER. V shed 2 bases and J 2 bases; nucleotides not matched to a gene: 6. For the CDR3, the DNA is TGCGCCAGCAGCCAATCCCTAGCGGGAGTCCCCTACGAGCAGTACTTC. As protein: CASSQSLAGVPYEQYF.

This clone was seen once. The chain is built from TRBV27 and TRBJ2-7, with D perhaps matching TRBD1 (5 bases). Germline V gene sequence: CDR1 MNHEY, CDR2 SMNVEV (reference sequence). The V end lost 5 bases, the J end lost 2 bases, and 10 bases lay between the germline ends. This CDR3 is 13 amino acids long. DNA for the CDR3: TGTGCCAGCAGTCGACAGATTACCTACGAGCAGTACTTC. As protein: CASSRQITYEQYF.

The chain carries TRBV7-9 and TRBJ1-1, with 8 bases aligning to TRBD1. J gave up 4 bases and V 1 base, and 5 bases lay outside the gene matches. The germline V gene has CDR1 SEHNR and CDR2 FQNEAQ (reference sequence). This CDR3 spans 15 amino acids. This CDR3 is CASSLGTGGITEAFF. The CDR3 coding sequence is TGTGCCAGCAGCTTAGGTACAGGGGGAATCACTGAAGCTTTCTTT.

This clone appeared once. The V gene is TRBV7-2, the J gene TRBJ2-7; 8 bases match TRBD2. The CDR3 runs to 15 residues. V dropped 5 bases and J dropped 6; count of bases not matched to a gene: 12. CDR1 SGHTA and CDR2 FQGNSA come from the germline V gene. CDR3 loop: CASSQRVTSVSEQYF. CDR3 DNA: TGTGCCAGCAGCCAACGGGTGACTAGCGTCTCCGAGCAGTACTTC.

The genes are TRBV7-9 and TRBJ2-1; 12 nucleotides match TRBD2. V lost 5 bases, J lost 7 bases, and 6 bases stayed unmatched. The CDR3 has 15 amino acids. Germline CDR1 SEHNR, CDR2 FQNEAQ (reference sequence). The CDR3 DNA reads TGTGCCAGCAGCACTAGCGGGAGGAGGCGGAATGAGCAGTTCTTC. This encodes CASSTSGRRRNEQFF.

In DNA form, the CDR3 reads TGTGCCTGGGGGACAGCTACGAAGCAGTACTTC. This translates into CAWGTATKQYF. This rearrangement joins TRBV30 to TRBJ2-7, with TRBD1 matching over 7 bases. This CDR3 is 11 amino acids long. V lost 5 bases and J lost 8; bases outside the gene matches: 6. CDR1 GTSNPN and CDR2 SVGIG come from the germline V gene (reference sequence).

The chain employs TRBV7-2 and TRBJ1-1; D unresolved. The CDR3 consists of 14 residues. Germline lookup yields CDR1 SGHTA and CDR2 FQGNSA. Between the trimmed V and J ends, which lost 5 bases and 4 bases, there was a span of 14 bases. The CDR3 bases are TGTGCCAGCAGCCGGCCCCAGTCGGGCACTGAAGCTTTCTTT. Translation gives CASSRPQSGTEAFF.

V gene TRBV5-4 combines with J gene TRBJ2-7; 11 nucleotides line up with TRBD2. This CDR3 has 15 residues. The V and J ends lost 4 bases and 3 bases, in that order; junction bases with no gene match: 6. The germline gives CDR1 SGHNT, CDR2 YYREEE (reference sequence). The CDR3 is CASSTTSGSIYEQYF. CDR3 coding DNA: TGTGCCAGCAGCACAACTAGCGGGAGTATCTACGAGCAGTACTTC.

V gene TRBV7-2 combines with J gene TRBJ1-2; D remains unclear. Deletions cut 2 bases from V and 0 bases from J, with 10 bases between. Germline V lookup: CDR1 SGHTA, CDR2 FQGNSA. The CDR3 extends over 15 amino acids. Here the CDR3 reads CASSLNVGANYGYTF. For the CDR3, the DNA is TGTGCCAGCAGCTTAAACGTCGGAGCTAACTATGGCTACACCTTC.

The chain couples TRBV6-5 to TRBJ2-7; perhaps TRBD1 as D (6 bases). The CDR3 has 13 amino acids. The germline V and J ends were trimmed by 6 bases and 0 bases, with 9 bases remaining between them. Germline-derived CDR1 and CDR2 are MNHEY and SVGAGI. The DNA for the CDR3 is TGTGCCAGCAGCGGGGACAACTCCTACGAGCAGTACTTC. Protein product: CASSGDNSYEQYF.

J is TRBJ1-5 and V is TRBV19, with 12 bases aligning to TRBD1. There are 17 residues in the CDR3. V lost 7 bases and J lost 1; bases outside the gene matches: 8. Germline values: CDR1 LNHDA, CDR2 SQIVND (reference sequence). The CDR3 spells CASITGTGGVSNQPQHF. The CDR3 coding sequence is TGTGCCAGTATAACCGGGACAGGGGGCGTCAGCAATCAGCCCCAGCATTTT.

The rearrangement joins TRBV5-4 to TRBJ2-1; TRBD1 aligns across 7 bases. V lost 7 bases, J lost 6 bases, and 4 bases stayed unmatched. From germline, CDR1 is SGHNT and CDR2 YYREEE (reference sequence). The CDR3 is made up of 12 amino acids. CDR3: CASGRDSNEQFF. The CDR3, as DNA: TGTGCCAGCGGCAGGGACAGCAATGAGCAGTTCTTC.

The chain recombines TRBV3-1 (or the pseudogene TRBV3-2) with TRBJ2-3; maybe TRBD2 (7 bases). This CDR3 contains 18 residues. V gave up 4 bases and J gave up 1 base, with 21 bases separating them. Germline CDR1 is LGHDT and CDR2 is YNNKEL (reference sequence). The CDR3 sequence: CASSPIYSGGPGTDTQYF. In nucleotides, the CDR3 is TGTGCCAGCAGCCCCATTTATTCGGGGGGCCCTGGCACAGATACGCAGTATTTT.

This clone was detected only once. The chain employs TRBV7-2 and TRBJ1-5, with 7 nucleotides matching TRBD1. The CDR3 consists of 15 residues. Germline V gives CDR1 SGHTA, CDR2 FQGNSA. Trimming at V came to 3 bases and at J to 2 bases, leaving 4 bases not matched to a gene. Here the CDR3 reads CASSFQGGGNQPQHF. CDR3 coding DNA: TGTGCCAGCAGCTTCCAGGGGGGCGGCAATCAGCCCCAGCATTTT.

The chain uses TRBV6-5 and TRBJ2-1; possible D gene TRBD2, 6 bases. Germline lookup yields CDR1 MNHEY and CDR2 SVGAGI. The CDR3 is 12 amino acids. V was cut by 0 bases and J by 14 bases, with 11 bases left in between. The CDR3 coding sequence is TGTGCCAGCAGTTACTCCGGACTAATTAAGTTCTTC. It specifies CASSYSGLIKFF.